These 10 T cell receptor beta chains originate from one sample sequenced in a study of long-term antiretroviral therapy in people with HIV (dated 2022 in TCRdb). The immunoSEQ hsTCRB v3.0 assay was used at survey level resolution to sequence the TRB variable region. TCRdb provides this immuneACCESS table in a form limited to in-frame rearrangements. Some clones are lacking; in checked studies, under half of them reflect an unresolved V gene, and why the rest are absent is not known. The sample data list roughly 17,000 clones, and around 79% of these were observed just once. The ten largest account for about 10% of the sample. Sequenced material: unsorted PBMCs, taken 2.3 years after starting antiretroviral therapy. The source is a woman aged 40 to 50 with HIV.

The CDR3 here is CASSSLGGGGYNEQFF. The CDR3 DNA follows: TGTGCCAGCAGCTCTCTTGGAGGCGGGGGCTACAATGAGCAGTTCTTC. The V call is TRBV11-3, the J call TRBJ2-1; TRBD2 agrees at 7 bases. Germline lookup yields CDR1 SGHNT and CDR2 YENEEA. The J segment lost 3 bases and the V segment lost 4 bases, leaving 9 bases of the junction unmatched. CDR3 length: 16 residues.

The chain employs TRBV4-3 and TRBJ2-1, with D maybe TRBD2 (5 bases). Germline-derived CDR1 and CDR2 are LGHNA and YSLEER. The CDR3 runs 15 residues. V gave up 0 bases and J gave up 0 bases, with 6 bases separating them. CDR3 protein: CASSQDRGSYNEQFF. The CDR3 DNA sequence: TGCGCCAGCAGCCAAGATCGGGGCTCCTACAATGAGCAGTTCTTC.

This clone was seen only once. The chain carries TRBV9 and TRBJ1-4; possibly TRBD1 for D (5 bases). Trimming stripped 2 bases from V and 8 bases from J, with 10 bases between. Germline V gives CDR1 SGDLS, CDR2 YYNGEE. This CDR3 is built from 13 residues. The CDR3 loop is CASSVDIGEKLFF. The CDR3 DNA reads TGTGCCAGCAGCGTGGACATCGGGGAAAAACTGTTTTTT.

The rearrangement links TRBV2 to TRBJ2-5; D is unclear. Trimming shortened V by 1 base and J by 5 bases, and 11 bases separated the two germline ends. The germline gives CDR1 SNHLY, CDR2 FYNNEI. The CDR3 length is 14 residues. CDR3 amino acids: CASSEGARAETQYF. The CDR3 nucleotides read TGTGCCAGCAGTGAAGGAGCCCGGGCTGAGACCCAGTACTTC.

The chain carries TRBV5-4 and TRBJ2-1; TRBD2 agrees at 14 bases. Germline CDR1 is SGHNT and CDR2 is YYREEE (reference sequence). The CDR3 length is 16 residues. With V trimmed by 4 bases and J by 8 bases, 8 bases remained unmatched. DNA for the CDR3: TGTGCCAGCAGCCAGCCGGGACTAGCGGGGGAGGATGAGCAGTTCTTC. Amino acids: CASSQPGLAGEDEQFF.

J is TRBJ2-2 and V is TRBV5-6; 8 positions agree with TRBD2. Germline V CDR1 and CDR2: SGHDT, YYEEEE. The CDR3 is made up of 14 amino acids. V was clipped by 3 bases and J by 7 bases; unmatched bases: 5. The CDR3 spells CASSSAGAGGELFF. The CDR3 nucleotides are TGTGCCAGCAGCTCAGCGGGGGCGGGCGGGGAGCTGTTTTTT.

The V gene is TRBV6-1, the J gene TRBJ1-5, with D hard to call. Trimming removed 8 bases at V and 0 bases at J, with 8 bases between. The CDR3 is 13 amino acids. CDR1 MNHNS and CDR2 SASEGT come from the germline V gene. CDR3 sequence reads: CASLGISNQPQHF. CDR3 bases: TGTGCCAGCCTAGGGATTAGCAATCAGCCCCAGCATTTT.

V is TRBV6-1 and J is TRBJ1-2; maybe TRBD1 (5 bases). The CDR3 loop spans 13 amino acids. The ends were cut back, 2 bases at V and 8 bases at J, with 12 bases in the middle. Per the germline V gene, CDR1 is MNHNS and CDR2 is SASEGT. The CDR3 DNA reads TGTGCCAGCAGTGAATGGGGGAACACGGGCTACACCTTC. As protein: CASSEWGNTGYTF.

V usage is TRBV5-1 and J usage is TRBJ1-2, with TRBD1 matching 7 bases. The CDR3 runs to 14 residues. With 4 bases clipped from V and 4 bases from J, the junction kept 7 bases outside the gene matches. CDR1 and CDR2 from the germline V gene are SGHRS and YFSETQ. DNA for the CDR3: TGCGCCAGCAGCCTTCAGGGGGAAGGCTATGGCTACACCTTC. Encoded protein: CASSLQGEGYGYTF.

The chain couples TRBV7-9 to TRBJ1-5; D is possibly TRBD1 (5 bases). The CDR3 consists of 17 residues. Between the trimmed V and J ends, which lost 0 bases and 3 bases, there was a span of 15 bases. Germline V gene data show CDR1 as SEHNR and CDR2 as FQNEAQ (reference sequence). The CDR3 region is CASSLALEGPDNQPQHF. In nucleotides, the CDR3 is TGTGCCAGCAGCTTAGCGTTGGAGGGACCCGACAATCAGCCCCAGCATTTT. The whole variable domain, filled in from reference TRBV7-9 and TRBJ1-5, reads DTGVSQNPRHKITKRGQNVTFRCDPISEHNRLYWYRQTLGQGPEFLTYFQNEAQLEKSRLLSDRFSAERPKGSFSTLEIQRTEQGDSAMYLCASSLALEGPDNQPQHFGDGTRLSIL.